This T cell receptor beta chain comes out of a study of cytomegalovirus exposure and HLA in healthy donors. The CDR3 totals 13 residues. Germline V gene lookup returns CDR1 SGHRS and CDR2 YFSETQ. Both 60 Vbeta primers and 13 Jbeta primers went into the PCR. Using immunoSEQ multiplex PCR, the repertoire was profiled, and TCRdb retains in-frame clones only, with some absent. The table includes 120,000 or so clones, 70% to 85% detected once. The chain has TRBV5-1 and TRBJ2-5; 7 bases match TRBD2. The J call is in doubt because the DNA end fits TRBJ2-7 better. The TCR sequence derives from a man in his forties in good health and CMV-seropositive. The source material was PBMCs. In DNA form, the CDR3 reads TGCGCCAGCAGCTTGGTGGGGAGGGGCGAGCAGTACTTC. Translation: CASSLVGRGEQYF.